These 10 T cell receptor beta chains came from one sample sequenced in a study of cytomegalovirus exposure and HLA in healthy donors. PCR involved 60 Vbeta and 13 Jbeta primers. Sequenced by immunoSEQ multiplex PCR; TCRdb stores in-frame clones only, minus some. In the table there are 150,000 or so clones, 82% of which are singletons. Sequenced input: PBMCs. All receptors derive from a man aged 25-45 years in good health and CMV-seropositive.

The chain links TRBV7-8 to TRBJ1-5; 8 nucleotides match TRBD1. This CDR3 contains 16 residues. Looked up from germline, CDR1 is SGHVS and CDR2 is FQNEAQ. V trimming: 4 bases; J trimming: 0 bases; junction bases outside the gene matches: 5. For the CDR3, the DNA is TGTGCCAGCAGCTCCTATGGACAGGGTAGCAATCAGCCCCAGCATTTT. Amino acids: CASSSYGQGSNQPQHF.

The J gene is TRBJ1-2, the V gene TRBV6-1, with D hard to call. Trimming pared 3 bases from V and 7 bases from J, leaving 12 bases between. CDR1 and CDR2 from the germline V gene are MNHNS and SASEGT. The CDR3 is made up of 13 amino acids. CDR3 loop: CASSEDFDRGYTF. The CDR3 DNA follows: TGTGCCAGCAGTGAGGACTTCGACCGTGGCTACACCTTC.

V is TRBV11-3 and J is TRBJ2-2, with 11 bases identical to TRBD2. Trimming took 5 bases from V and 2 from J; bases not matched to a gene: 4. The CDR3 totals 16 residues. Germline lookup yields CDR1 SGHNT and CDR2 YENEEA. CDR3 DNA: TGTGCCAGCAGCGCGGGACTAGCGGTAAACACCGGGGAGCTGTTTTTT. This sequence encodes CASSAGLAVNTGELFF.

About this clone: A read error may produce the germline difference seen at one junction end. The V and J genes are TRBV2 and TRBJ2-5; the D gene is possibly TRBD2 (6 bases). Germline CDR1 is SNHLY and CDR2 is FYNNEI. The CDR3 totals 15 residues. In DNA form, the CDR3 reads TGTGCCAGCTGTGAGCAGGGAGGATATGAAGAGACCCAGTACTTC. This sequence encodes CASCEQGGYEETQYF.

V is TRBV7-6 and J is TRBJ1-3; D unclear. The CDR3 loop spans 21 amino acids. Germline V gene sequence: CDR1 SGHVS, CDR2 FNYEAQ. The ends were cut back, 3 bases at V and 2 bases at J, with 29 bases in the middle. The CDR3 region is CASSLVGSDTQFSVPGNTIYF. The CDR3 coding sequence is TGTGCCAGCAGCTTGGTTGGCTCCGATACCCAGTTCTCCGTCCCTGGAAACACCATATATTTT.

The J gene is TRBJ1-2, the V gene TRBV27, with a tentative D call TRBD1 (6 bases). Trimming left V 5 bases short and J 7 bases short, with 20 bases between. The CDR3 extends over 15 amino acids. Germline values: CDR1 MNHEY, CDR2 SMNVEV (reference sequence). CDR3 DNA sequence: TGTGCCAGCAGTCCTCGATTGACAGGACAAGGTGGCTACACCTTC. The encoded protein is CASSPRLTGQGGYTF.

The rearrangement joins TRBV9 to TRBJ2-3; 13 nucleotides line up with TRBD2. CDR3 length: 20 amino acids. The germline gives CDR1 SGDLS, CDR2 YYNGEE. Losses at the gene ends were 2 bases for V and 2 bases for J; bases not matched to a gene: 14. In nucleotides, the CDR3 is TGTGCCAGCAGCGTGTCCGGGACAGGGGGACTAGCGGGACACACAGATACGCAGTATTTT. Its protein is CASSVSGTGGLAGHTDTQYF.

V gene TRBV7-2 combines with J gene TRBJ1-3, with 9 bases matching TRBD1. The ends lost 5 bases at V and 4 bases at J; junction bases unmatched: 6. The CDR3 sequence is 15 residues long. The germline V gene encodes CDR1 SGHTA and CDR2 FQGNSA. CDR3 in amino acids: CASSTRTGVGNTIYF. DNA for the CDR3: TGTGCCAGCAGCACCCGGACAGGGGTAGGAAACACCATATATTTT. Drawing the rest from reference TRBV7-2 and TRBJ1-3, the complete variable domain is GAGVSQSPSNKVTEKGKDVELRCDPISGHTALYWYRQSLGQGLEFLIYFQGNSAPDKSGLPSDRFSAERTGGSVSTLTIQRTQQEDSAVYLCASSTRTGVGNTIYFGEGSWLTVV.

This rearrangement joins TRBV27 to TRBJ2-7; 10 bases agree with TRBD2. V lost 5 bases and J lost 6; bases outside the gene matches: 7. Per germline, CDR1 MNHEY and CDR2 SMNVEV (reference sequence). The CDR3 runs to 14 residues. CDR3 coding DNA: TGTGCCAGCAGTGAGGAGCGGGAGGGATCCGAGCAGTACTTC. Translated, it gives CASSEEREGSEQYF.

The chain joins TRBV6-4 to TRBJ2-1; D might be TRBD1 (6 bases). CDR1 MRHNA and CDR2 SNTAGT come from the germline V gene. V was pared by 3 bases and J by 1 base, with 10 bases between. There are 15 residues in the CDR3. The CDR3 sequence is CASSDKGGSYNEQFF. Written as DNA, the CDR3 is TGTGCCAGCAGTGATAAAGGGGGATCCTACAATGAGCAGTTCTTC.